This T cell receptor (beta chain) was retrieved from a study of T cells after yellow fever vaccination. Whole-study results and caveats: Once the booster was given, most primary-vaccination clones reappeared, at roughly 96% for CD4 and more than 85% for CD8.

About this clonotype itself: Its antigen is still unknown.

Germline CDR1 and CDR2: SGHRS and YFSETQ. This CDR3 contains 14 residues. V dropped 4 bases and J dropped 4 bases, with 14 bases sitting between them. TCRdb re-called the 5' RACE reads through MiXCR, storing one row per CDR3 protein. The table shows roughly 320,000 distinct CDR3 sequences, with about 10% occurring only once. This chain links TRBV5-1 with TRBJ2-5, with D maybe TRBD2 (6 bases). The sample consisted of CD4+ T cells sorted from PBMCs, taken 45 days after the yellow fever booster vaccination. The TCR was taken from a man aged 18-30 years who received the YFV17D yellow fever vaccine. CDR3 sequence: CASSPRLGGETQYF. The DNA for the CDR3 is TGCGCCAGCAGCCCGCGACTAGGCGGAGAGACCCAGTACTTC.